The rows below give T cell receptor beta chains drawn from one sample of a study of regulatory T cells in long-lasting Graves disease. TCRdb called the multiplex PCR reads again in MiXCR, with one record for every CDR3 protein. Altogether around 320,000 distinct CDR3 sequences are present, 16% being singletons, with the ten largest covering 25% to 30%. These data were also filed under a second study, of T cells in Graves' hyperthyroidism and ophthalmopathy.

This material consisted of peripheral blood mononuclear cells (PBMCs), taken at new diagnosis, from a patient treated with antithyroid drugs. The source is a man aged 40-49 years with Graves disease. CDR3s include the opening cysteine and the closing phenylalanine or tryptophan. The order of the fields is CDR3 length, clone size, J gene, D gene, V gene, CDR3 DNA, CDR3 protein. A D gene is named only where the DNA matches it firmly. Only some rows state a clone size, as once, few, many or a class for expanded clones.

>15|many|TRBJ2-3|TRBD1|TRBV5-1
TGCGCCAGCAGCTTAAGGACAGGGCAGACAGATACGCAGTATTTT
CASSLRTGQTDTQYF
>15|-|TRBJ1-4|TRBD1|TRBV12-5
TGTGCTAGTGGTTTGGGACAGGGGGCGCATGAAAAACTGTTTTTT
CASGLGQGAHEKLFF
>18|many|TRBJ2-2|TRBD2|TRBV28
TGTGCCAGCAGTATAACTAGGACTAGCGGGGGGTTCACCGGGGAGCTGTTTTTT
CASSITRTSGGFTGELFF
>11|-|TRBJ2-7|-|TRBV20-1
TGCAGTGCTCCAGGATACTACGAGCAGTACTTC
CSAPGYYEQYF
>15|many|TRBJ2-2|TRBD1|TRBV5-1
TGCGCCAGCAGCCCAAGGGACAGCGACACCGGGGAGCTGTTTTTT
CASSPRDSDTGELFF
>14|many|TRBJ2-1|-|TRBV6-1
TGTGCCAGCAGTGAGGGACGCGCCTACAATGAGCAGTTCTTC
CASSEGRAYNEQFF
>12|many|TRBJ1-4|-|TRBV28
TGTGCCAGCAGACAGGCAGGGGAAAAACTGTTTTTT
CASRQAGEKLFF
>13|many|TRBJ2-1|-|TRBV7-2
TGTGCCAGCAGCTTAGTTAGCTTCAATGAGCAGTTCTTC
CASSLVSFNEQFF
>15|many|TRBJ1-1|-|TRBV5-1
TGCGCCAGCAGCTTGGGGGGGCCCTCGAACACTGAAGCTTTCTTT
CASSLGGPSNTEAFF
>14|many|TRBJ2-5|TRBD1|TRBV7-9
TGTGCCAGCAGCGCAACAGGGGCTGAAGGGACCCAGTACTTC
CASSATGAEGTQYF
>16|many|TRBJ2-7|-|TRBV6-5
TGTGCCAGCAGTTACTCGGGGTGGACACTCAACTACGAGCAGTACTTC
CASSYSGWTLNYEQYF
>15|-|TRBJ2-5|TRBD2|TRBV5-1
TGCGCCAGCAGCATCCACGTGGCGGGAGACGAGACCCAGTACTTC
CASSIHVAGDETQYF
>13|-|TRBJ2-3|-|TRBV29-1
TGCAGCGTTGGAGCAGGGGTGGCAGATACGCAGTATTTT
CSVGAGVADTQYF
>14|few|TRBJ2-3|TRBD2|TRBV6-1
TGTGCCAGCTCCACGGGGGGGGCGACAGATACGCAGTATTTT
CASSTGGATDTQYF
>15|many|TRBJ1-5|-|TRBV28
TGTGCCAGCCAAAAGGGCGACAGGCCCAATCAGCCCCAGCATTTT
CASQKGDRPNQPQHF
>14|few|TRBJ2-6|-|TRBV6-2/TRBV6-3
TGTGCCAGCTCACCCGCCGGTGGGGCCAACGCCCTGACTTTC
CASSPAGGANALTF
>14|few|TRBJ1-1|-|TRBV15
TGTGCCACCAGCAGCCTGCCGGGAGGTTTTGAAGCTTTCTTT
CATSSLPGGFEAFF
>15|-|TRBJ2-6|-|TRBV5-4
TGTGCCAGCAGCACGGAGGGGACTGGGGCCAACGTCCTGACTTTC
CASSTEGTGANVLTF
>16|few|TRBJ2-2|TRBD2|TRBV3-1
TGTGCCAGCAGCCGACTAGGACTAGCGGACACCGGGGAGCTGTTTTTT
CASSRLGLADTGELFF
>14|many|TRBJ1-5|-|TRBV5-1
TGCGCCAGCAGCCCTACCTCTAGCAATCAGCCCCAGCATTTT
CASSPTSSNQPQHF
>15|-|TRBJ2-5|-|TRBV9
TGTGCCAGCAGCGTATCCGTCGGGCGGTCGGAGACCCAGTACTTC
CASSVSVGRSETQYF
>14|many|TRBJ2-1|TRBD2|TRBV6-2/TRBV6-3
TGTGCCAGCAGTTCATCCTCTAGCGGCTATGAGCAGTTCTTC
CASSSSSSGYEQFF
>15|many|TRBJ2-6|-|TRBV2
TGTGCCAGCAGCCCCGACATGTCTGGGGCCAACGTCCTGACTTTC
CASSPDMSGANVLTF
>14|many|TRBJ1-1|-|TRBV5-1
TGCGCCAGCAGTTCTGACGCCGCCCGCACTGAAGCTTTCTTT
CASSSDAARTEAFF
>16|many|TRBJ2-7|TRBD2|TRBV6-5
TGTGCCAGCAGTTACTCTGGACTAGCGGGGACCTACGAGCAGTACTTC
CASSYSGLAGTYEQYF
>16|few|TRBJ2-1|-|TRBV20-1
TGCAGTGCTAGAGCTTGGACACAACACTCCTACAATGAGCAGTTCTTC
CSARAWTQHSYNEQFF
>15|many|TRBJ2-4|-|TRBV6-1
TGTGCCAGCAGTCCCAGGGGAAATCAGAAAAACATTCAGTACTTC
CASSPRGNQKNIQYF
>11|many|TRBJ2-7|-|TRBV12-3/TRBV12-4
TGTGCCAGCAGTTTGACTGACGAGCAGTACTTC
CASSLTDEQYF
>12|many|TRBJ1-1|-|TRBV9
TGTGCCAGCAGCCCCTCTACTGGGAAAGCTTTCTTT
CASSPSTGKAFF
>15|few|TRBJ2-3|TRBD1|TRBV2
TGTGCCAGGGGACAGCTAAATCGGAGCACAGATACGCAGTATTTT
CARGQLNRSTDTQYF